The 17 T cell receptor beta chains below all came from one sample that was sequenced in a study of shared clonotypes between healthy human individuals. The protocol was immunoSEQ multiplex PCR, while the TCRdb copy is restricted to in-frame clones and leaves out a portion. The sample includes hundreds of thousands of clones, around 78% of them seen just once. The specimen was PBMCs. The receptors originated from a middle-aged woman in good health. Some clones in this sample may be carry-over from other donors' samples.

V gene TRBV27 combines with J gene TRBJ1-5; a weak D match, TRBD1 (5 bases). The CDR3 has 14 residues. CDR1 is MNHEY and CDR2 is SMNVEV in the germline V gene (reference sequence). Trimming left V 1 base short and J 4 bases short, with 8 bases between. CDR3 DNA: TGTGCCAGCAGTTTATGGTGGGGGAATCAGCCCCAGCATTTT. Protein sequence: CASSLWWGNQPQHF.

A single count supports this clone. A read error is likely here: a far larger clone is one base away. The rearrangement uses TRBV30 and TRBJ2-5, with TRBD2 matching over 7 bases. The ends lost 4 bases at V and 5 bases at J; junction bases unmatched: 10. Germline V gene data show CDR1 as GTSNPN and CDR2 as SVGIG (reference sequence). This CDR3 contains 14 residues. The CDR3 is CAWTGGSFQETQYF. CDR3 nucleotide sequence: TGTGCCTGGACTGGCGGGAGCTTTCAGGAGACCCAGTACTTC.

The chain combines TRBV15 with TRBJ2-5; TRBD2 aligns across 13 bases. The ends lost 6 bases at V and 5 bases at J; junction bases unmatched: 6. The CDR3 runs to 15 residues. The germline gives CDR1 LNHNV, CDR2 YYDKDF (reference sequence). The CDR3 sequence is CATRRTSGSGETQYF. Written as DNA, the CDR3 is TGTGCCACCAGGAGGACTAGCGGGAGTGGGGAGACCCAGTACTTC.

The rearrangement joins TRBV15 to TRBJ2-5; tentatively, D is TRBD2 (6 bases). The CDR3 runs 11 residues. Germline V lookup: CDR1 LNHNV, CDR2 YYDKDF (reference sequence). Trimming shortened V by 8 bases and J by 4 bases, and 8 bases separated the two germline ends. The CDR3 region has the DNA TGTGCCACCTCCGGGGGAGAGACCCAGTACTTC. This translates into CATSGGETQYF.

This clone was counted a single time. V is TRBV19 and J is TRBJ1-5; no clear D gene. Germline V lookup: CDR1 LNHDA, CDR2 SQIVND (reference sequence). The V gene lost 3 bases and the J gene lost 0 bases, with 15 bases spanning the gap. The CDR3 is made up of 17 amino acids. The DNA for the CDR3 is TGTGCCAGTAGTATGCTGATAGGGAAAAATAGCAATCAGCCCCAGCATTTT. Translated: CASSMLIGKNSNQPQHF.

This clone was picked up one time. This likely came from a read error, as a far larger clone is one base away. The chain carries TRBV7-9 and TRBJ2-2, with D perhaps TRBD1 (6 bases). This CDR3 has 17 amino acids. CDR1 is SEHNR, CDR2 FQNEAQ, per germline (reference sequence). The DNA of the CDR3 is TGCGCCAGCAGCCAAGATTCATGGGCAGGGGTCGCAGGGGAGCCGTTTTTT. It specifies CASSQDSWAGVAGEPFF.

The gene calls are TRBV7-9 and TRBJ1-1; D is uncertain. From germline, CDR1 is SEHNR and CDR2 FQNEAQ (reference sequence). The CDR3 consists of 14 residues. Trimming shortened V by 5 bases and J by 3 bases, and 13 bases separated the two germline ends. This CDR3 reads CASSRWTFDTEAFF. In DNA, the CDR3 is TGTGCCAGCAGCCGGTGGACCTTTGACACTGAAGCTTTCTTT.

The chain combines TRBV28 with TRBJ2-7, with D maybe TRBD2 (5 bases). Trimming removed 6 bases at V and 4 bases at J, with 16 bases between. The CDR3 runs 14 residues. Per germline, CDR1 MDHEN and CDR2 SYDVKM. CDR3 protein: CASSRDGVHYEQYF. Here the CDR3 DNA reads TGTGCCAGCAGCAGAGACGGGGTGCATTACGAGCAGTACTTC.

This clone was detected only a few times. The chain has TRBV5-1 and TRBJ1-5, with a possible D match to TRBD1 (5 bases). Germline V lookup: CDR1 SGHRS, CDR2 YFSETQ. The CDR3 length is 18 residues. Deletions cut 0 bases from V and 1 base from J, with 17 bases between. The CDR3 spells CASSLVPQGEGSNQPQHF. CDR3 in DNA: TGCGCCAGCAGCTTGGTTCCTCAGGGTGAGGGGAGCAATCAGCCCCAGCATTTT.

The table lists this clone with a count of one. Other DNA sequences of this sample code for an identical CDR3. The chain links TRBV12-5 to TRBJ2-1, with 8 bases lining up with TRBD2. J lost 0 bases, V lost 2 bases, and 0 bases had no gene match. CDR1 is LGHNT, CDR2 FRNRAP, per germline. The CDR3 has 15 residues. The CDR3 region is CASGLSGSSYNEQFF. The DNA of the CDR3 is TGTGCTAGTGGTTTGAGCGGGAGCTCCTACAATGAGCAGTTCTTC.

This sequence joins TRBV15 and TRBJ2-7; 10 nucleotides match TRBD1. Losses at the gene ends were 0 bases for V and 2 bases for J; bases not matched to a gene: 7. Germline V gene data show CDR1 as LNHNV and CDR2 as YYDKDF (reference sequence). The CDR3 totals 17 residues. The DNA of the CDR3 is TGTGCCACCAGCAGAGATCAGGCGGGGACAGGGGCCTACGAGCAGTACTTC. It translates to CATSRDQAGTGAYEQYF.

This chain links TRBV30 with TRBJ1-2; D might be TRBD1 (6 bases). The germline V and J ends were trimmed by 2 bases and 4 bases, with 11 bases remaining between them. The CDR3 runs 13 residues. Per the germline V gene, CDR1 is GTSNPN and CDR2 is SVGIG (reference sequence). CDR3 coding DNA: TGTGCCTGGAGTAAACAGGGAGTCTATGGCTACACCTTC. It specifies CAWSKQGVYGYTF.

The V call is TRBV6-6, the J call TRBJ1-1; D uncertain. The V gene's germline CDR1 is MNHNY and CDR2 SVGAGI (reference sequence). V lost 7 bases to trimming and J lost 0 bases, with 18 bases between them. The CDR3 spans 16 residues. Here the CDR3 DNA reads TGTGCCAGCACCGACGGGGATTTTATCATGAACACTGAAGCTTTCTTT. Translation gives CASTDGDFIMNTEAFF.

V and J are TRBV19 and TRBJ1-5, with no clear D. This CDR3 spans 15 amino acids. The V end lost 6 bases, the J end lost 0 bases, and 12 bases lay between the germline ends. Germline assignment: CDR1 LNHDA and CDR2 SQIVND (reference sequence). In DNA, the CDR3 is TGTGCCAGTAGCTTCAGGCTTTATAGCAATCAGCCCCAGCATTTT. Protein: CASSFRLYSNQPQHF.

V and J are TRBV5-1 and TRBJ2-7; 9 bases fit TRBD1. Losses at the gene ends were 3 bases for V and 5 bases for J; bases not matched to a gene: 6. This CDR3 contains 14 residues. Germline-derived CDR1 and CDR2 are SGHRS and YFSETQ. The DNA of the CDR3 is TGCGCCAGCAGCTCAACAGGGGGCATCAACGAGCAGTACTTC. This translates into CASSSTGGINEQYF.

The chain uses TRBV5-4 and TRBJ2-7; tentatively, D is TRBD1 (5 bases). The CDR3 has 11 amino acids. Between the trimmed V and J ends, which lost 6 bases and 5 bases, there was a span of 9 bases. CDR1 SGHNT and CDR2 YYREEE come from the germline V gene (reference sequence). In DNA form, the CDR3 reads TGTGCCAGCACAGGGATCGACGAGCAGTACTTC. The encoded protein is CASTGIDEQYF.

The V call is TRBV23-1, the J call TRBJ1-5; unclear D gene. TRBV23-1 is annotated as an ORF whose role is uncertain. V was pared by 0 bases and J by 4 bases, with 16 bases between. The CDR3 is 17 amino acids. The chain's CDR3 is CASSQSSSPPLNQPQHF. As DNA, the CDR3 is TGCGCCAGCAGTCAATCGTCGAGCCCGCCTCTTAATCAGCCCCAGCATTTT.